This T cell receptor (beta chain) was identified during a study of CD8 T cells in ankylosing spondylitis. MiXCR, applied by TCRdb to the 5' RACE reads, yields one record per CDR3 protein. The sample records around 90,000 distinct CDR3 sequences, around 27% being singletons. This CDR3 contains 14 residues. CDR1 and CDR2 (germline): SGHRS, YFSETQ. The V segment lost 2 bases and the J segment 3 bases; nucleotides outside the gene matches: 1. Study findings and constraints: A TCR beta motif made of fewer than ten highly homologous variants seemed typical of ankylosing spondylitis blood.

This clonotype came up once. The antigen remains undetermined. The TCR sequence derives from a male donor with ankylosing spondylitis or in good health (not recorded which). The V gene is TRBV5-1, the J gene TRBJ2-2; 7 bases match TRBD1. The source material was blood, either unsorted or a sorted T cell fraction (not recorded which). This CDR3 is CASSFTGDTGELFF. The CDR3 DNA follows: TGCGCCAGCAGCTTTACAGGGGACACCGGGGAGCTGTTTTTT. Full variable domain (outside the CDR3, taken from reference TRBV5-1 and TRBJ2-2): KAGVTQTPRYLIKTRGQQVTLSCSPISGHRSVSWYQQTPGQGLQFLFEYFSETQRNKGNFPGRFSGRQFSNSRSEMNVSTLELGDSALYLCASSFTGDTGELFFGEGSRLTVL.